This T cell receptor beta chain was profiled in a study of CD8 T cells in ankylosing spondylitis. Study conclusions and caveats: It appeared that ankylosing spondylitis blood was characterized by a TCR beta motif of seven or eight highly homologous variants. Earlier literature documents some of the motif variants in reactive arthritis synovial fluid and blood. The clones that were linked to disease were reported to be significantly enriched in matched synovial fluid samples from ankylosing spondylitis patients.

Deletions cut 6 bases from V and 8 bases from J, with 23 bases between. The CDR3 is 16 amino acids. The germline CDR1 and CDR2 sequences are MNHNS and SASEGT. This clonotype was seen a few times. Its antigen is unknown. Generation of TCR beta libraries employed quantitative 5'-RACE incorporating molecular barcodes. MiXCR, applied by TCRdb to the 5' RACE reads, yields one record per CDR3 protein. This table holds approximately 500,000 distinct CDR3 sequences, about 13% found once. The origin of this receptor is a male donor with ankylosing spondylitis. The specimen sequenced was blood, either unsorted or a sorted T cell fraction (not recorded which). The chain joins TRBV6-1 to TRBJ2-1; D might be TRBD2 (6 bases). The DNA for the CDR3 is TGTGCCAGCAGGGACCTCGGTGGGGGGAAATACCATGAGCAGTTCTTC. The encoded protein is CASRDLGGGKYHEQFF.